This T cell receptor beta chain is drawn from a study of T cell responses to AZD1222 COVID-19 vaccine. Clones were sequenced by immunoSEQ multiplex PCR, and TCRdb holds only the in-frame ones, with some missing. Of roughly 66,000 clones in the sample, roughly 84% were seen once. Study results and caveats: Regions left unmutated in variants are reportedly the target of nearly half of spike-specific TCRs. White British people made up most donors, females outnumbered males, and clonal diversity was possibly underestimated.

This CDR3 region has 17 residues. The germline gives CDR1 SGHTA, CDR2 FQGNSA. V lost 1 base, J lost 0 bases, and 12 bases lay in between. As regards this clone: What it binds is not known.

The chain recombines TRBV7-2 with TRBJ1-4; D ambiguous. This specimen consisted of peripheral blood, obtained on day 0 of AZD1222 vaccination. This sequence originates from an adult in good health. This chain's CDR3 is CASSLVIATATNEKLFF. Written as DNA, the CDR3 is TGTGCCAGCAGCTTAGTCATCGCGACTGCAACTAATGAAAAACTGTTTTTT. The full variable domain, with the rest looked up from reference TRBV7-2 and TRBJ1-4, is GAGVSQSPSNKVTEKGKDVELRCDPISGHTALYWYRQSLGQGLEFLIYFQGNSAPDKSGLPSDRFSAERTGGSVSTLTIQRTQQEDSAVYLCASSLVIATATNEKLFFGSGTQLSVL.